A single count supports the clone carrying this TCR beta chain. A read error may produce the germline difference seen at one junction end. The sample belongs to a study of blood T cell repertoires in COVID-19. On the study more broadly: Donors in the United States, Italy and Spain gave samples during acute or convalescent COVID-19.

The CDR3 totals 14 residues. CDR1 LGHDT and CDR2 YNNKEL come from the germline V gene (reference sequence). Participant ages covered about 18 to 95 years across 20 to 25 US areas. Measured with immunoSEQ multiplex PCR; TCRdb has only the in-frame clones, and not every one. Seen here are 350,000 to 500,000 clones, about 88% observed once, and the top ten hold approximately 1.5%. The sequence derives from a woman aged 18-30 years who had been exposed to COVID-19. This chain joins TRBV3-1 (or the pseudogene TRBV3-2) and TRBJ2-5; tentatively, D is TRBD1 (5 bases). What was sequenced was PBMCs or T cells enriched from blood (not recorded which). The CDR3 spells CASSRSVGQESQYF. CDR3 bases: TGTGCCAGCAGCCGTTCTGTCGGACAAGAGAGCCAGTACTTC.